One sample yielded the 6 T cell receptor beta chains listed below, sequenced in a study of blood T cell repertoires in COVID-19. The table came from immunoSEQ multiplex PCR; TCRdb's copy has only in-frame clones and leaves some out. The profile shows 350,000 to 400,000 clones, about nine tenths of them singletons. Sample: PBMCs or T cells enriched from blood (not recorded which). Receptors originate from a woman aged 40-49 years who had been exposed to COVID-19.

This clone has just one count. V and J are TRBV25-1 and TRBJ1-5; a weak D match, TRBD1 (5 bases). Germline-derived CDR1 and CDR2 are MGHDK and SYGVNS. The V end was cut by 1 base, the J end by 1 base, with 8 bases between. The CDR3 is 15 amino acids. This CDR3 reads CASSEFKGSNQPQHF. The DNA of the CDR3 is TGTGCCAGCAGTGAATTTAAGGGGAGCAATCAGCCCCAGCATTTT. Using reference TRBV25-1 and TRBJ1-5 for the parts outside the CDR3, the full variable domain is EADIYQTPRYLVIGTGKKITLECSQTMGHDKMYWYQQDPGMELHLIHYSYGVNSTEKGDLSSESTVSRIRTEHFPLTLESARPSHTSQYLCASSEFKGSNQPQHFGDGTRLSIL.

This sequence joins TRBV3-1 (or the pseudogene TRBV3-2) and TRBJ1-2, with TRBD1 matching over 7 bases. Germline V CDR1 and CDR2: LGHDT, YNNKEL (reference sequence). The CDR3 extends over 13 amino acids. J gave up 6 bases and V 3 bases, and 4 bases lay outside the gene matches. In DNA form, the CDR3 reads TGTGCCAGCAGCCATGGGACAGCTGATGGCTACACCTTC. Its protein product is CASSHGTADGYTF.

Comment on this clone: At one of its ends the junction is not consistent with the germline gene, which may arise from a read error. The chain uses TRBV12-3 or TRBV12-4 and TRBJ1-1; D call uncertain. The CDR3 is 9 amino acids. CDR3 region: CASSPSEEF. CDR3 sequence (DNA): TGTGCCAGCAGCCCCTCGGAGGAGTTT.

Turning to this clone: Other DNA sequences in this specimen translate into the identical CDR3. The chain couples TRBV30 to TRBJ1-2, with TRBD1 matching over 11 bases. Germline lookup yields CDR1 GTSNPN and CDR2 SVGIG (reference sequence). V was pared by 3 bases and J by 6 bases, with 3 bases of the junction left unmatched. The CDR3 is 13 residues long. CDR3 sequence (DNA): TGTGCCTGGAGGGACAGGGGGCTTGATGGCTACACCTTC. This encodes CAWRDRGLDGYTF.

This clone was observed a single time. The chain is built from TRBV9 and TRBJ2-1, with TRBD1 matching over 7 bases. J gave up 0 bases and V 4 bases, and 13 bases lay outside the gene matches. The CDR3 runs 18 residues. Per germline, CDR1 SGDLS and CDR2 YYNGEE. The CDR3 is CASSKRNRGGDSYNEQFF. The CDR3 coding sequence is TGTGCCAGCAGCAAAAGGAACAGGGGTGGGGACTCCTACAATGAGCAGTTCTTC.

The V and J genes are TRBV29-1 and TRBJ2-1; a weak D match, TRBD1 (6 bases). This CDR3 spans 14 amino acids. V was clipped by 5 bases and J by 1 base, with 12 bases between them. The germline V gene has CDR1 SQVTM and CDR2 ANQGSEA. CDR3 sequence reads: CSVTQGSSYNEQFF. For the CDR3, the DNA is TGCAGCGTTACACAGGGTAGTTCCTACAATGAGCAGTTCTTC.